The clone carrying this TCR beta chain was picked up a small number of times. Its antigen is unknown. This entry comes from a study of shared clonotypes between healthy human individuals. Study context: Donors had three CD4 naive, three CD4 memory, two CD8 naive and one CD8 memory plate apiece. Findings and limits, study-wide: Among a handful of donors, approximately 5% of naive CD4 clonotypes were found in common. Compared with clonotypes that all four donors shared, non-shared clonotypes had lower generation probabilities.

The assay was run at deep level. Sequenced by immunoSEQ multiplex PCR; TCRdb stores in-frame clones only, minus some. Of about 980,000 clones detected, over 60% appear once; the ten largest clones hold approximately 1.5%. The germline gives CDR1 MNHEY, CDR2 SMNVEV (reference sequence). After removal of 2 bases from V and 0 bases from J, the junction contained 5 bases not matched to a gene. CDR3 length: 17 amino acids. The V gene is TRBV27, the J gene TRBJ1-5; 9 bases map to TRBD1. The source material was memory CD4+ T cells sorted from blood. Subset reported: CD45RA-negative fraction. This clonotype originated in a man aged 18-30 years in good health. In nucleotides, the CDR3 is TGTGCCAGCAGTTTAAACACAGGGGGCAGTAGCAATCAGCCCCAGCATTTT. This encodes CASSLNTGGSSNQPQHF.